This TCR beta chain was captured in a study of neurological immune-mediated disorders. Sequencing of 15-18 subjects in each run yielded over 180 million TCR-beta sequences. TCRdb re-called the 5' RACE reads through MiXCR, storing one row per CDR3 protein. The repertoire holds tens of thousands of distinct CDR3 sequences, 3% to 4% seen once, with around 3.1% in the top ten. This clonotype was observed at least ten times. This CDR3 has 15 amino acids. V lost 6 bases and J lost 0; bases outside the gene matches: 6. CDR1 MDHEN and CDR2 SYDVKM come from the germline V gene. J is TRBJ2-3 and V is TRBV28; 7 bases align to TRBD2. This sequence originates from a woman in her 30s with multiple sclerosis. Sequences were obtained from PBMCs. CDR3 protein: CASRLASISTDTQYF. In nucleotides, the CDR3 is TGTGCCAGCAGACTAGCGAGCATAAGCACAGATACGCAGTATTTT.